This T cell receptor (beta chain) appears in the sequencing data of a study of CD8 T cells in ankylosing spondylitis. Quantitative 5'-RACE with molecular barcodes generated TCR beta libraries. TCRdb recomputed calls from the 5' RACE reads with MiXCR, one row per CDR3 protein. Here the sample spans about 750,000 distinct CDR3 sequences, 19% being singletons. Comment on this clonotype: Its specificity is not known.

CDR3 length equals 16 residues. The germline CDR1 and CDR2 sequences are MDHEN and SYDVKM. Between the trimmed V and J ends, which lost 5 bases and 2 bases, there was a span of 19 bases. The study, taken as a whole, reports: Enrichment of disease-linked clones was reportedly significant in matched ankylosing spondylitis synovial fluid. Previous work reported some of these motif variants in the synovial fluid and blood of reactive arthritis. Disease-linked clones bore a CD8+ phenotype and were relatively rare in peripheral blood. Ankylosing spondylitis blood seemed to carry a telltale TCR beta motif made of roughly eight highly homologous variants.

The sequenced material came from blood, either unsorted or a sorted T cell fraction (not recorded which). This receptor was taken from a male donor with ankylosing spondylitis. The V call is TRBV28, the J call TRBJ2-7, with D possibly being TRBD2 (6 bases). CDR3 sequence (DNA): TGTGCCAGCAGTCCCCGGGGGAGCGCGAGTACCTACGAGCAGTACTTC. This translates into CASSPRGSASTYEQYF.